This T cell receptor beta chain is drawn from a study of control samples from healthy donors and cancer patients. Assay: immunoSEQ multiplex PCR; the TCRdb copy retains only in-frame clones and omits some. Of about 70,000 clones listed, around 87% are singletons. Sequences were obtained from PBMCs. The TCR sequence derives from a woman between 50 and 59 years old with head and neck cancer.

CDR3: CASSRSTSGGDNEQFF. CDR3 nucleotide sequence: TGTGCCAGCAGCAGGTCGACTAGCGGGGGGGACAATGAGCAGTTCTTC. The chain couples TRBV7-3 to TRBJ2-1; 14 nucleotides align to TRBD2. The CDR3 length is 16 residues. The V gene end was trimmed by 5 bases and the J gene end by 5 bases; junction bases not matched to a gene: 5. Per germline, CDR1 SGHTA and CDR2 FQGTGA. Based on the CDR3 plus reference TRBV7-3 and TRBJ2-1, the full variable domain is GAGVSQTPSNKVTEKGKYVELRCDPISGHTALYWYRQSLGQGPEFLIYFQGTGAADDSGLPNDRFFAVRPEGSVSTLKIQRTERGDSAVYLCASSRSTSGGDNEQFFGPGTRLTVL.